This T cell receptor (beta chain) came from a study of blood T cell repertoires in COVID-19. Deletions cut 0 bases from V and 4 bases from J, with 10 bases between. Germline V gene data show CDR1 as SGHRS and CDR2 as YFSETQ. There are 14 residues in the CDR3. Per the original data handling: Estimates of nucleated cell counts were drawn from the amplification of reference gene primers. Here immunoSEQ multiplex PCR was the method, and the copy in TCRdb shows in-frame clones only, minus some. Clone size and V and J calls were adopted from that table, with D and trimming inferred from the DNA. The sample includes under 200,000 clones, over 75% of them seen just once.

The V and J genes are TRBV5-1 and TRBJ1-2; D is uncertain. The receptor was derived from a woman aged 40-49 years with acute COVID-19. Specimen: PBMCs or T cells enriched from blood (not recorded which). CDR3 loop: CASSLDGQFYGYTF. CDR3 DNA: TGCGCCAGCAGCTTGGATGGGCAGTTCTATGGCTACACCTTC.